This T cell receptor beta chain came from a study of cytomegalovirus exposure and HLA in healthy donors. Per germline, CDR1 SGHDT and CDR2 YYEEEE. V shed 5 bases and J 2 bases; nucleotides not matched to a gene: 7. CDR3 length: 14 amino acids. Study-level findings and limits: Rare sequences made up most TCRs, while some public TCRs were found in many donors. There were a few CMV-associated chains whose specificity for CMV antigens was confirmed in vitro.

As to this clone: The antigen is undetermined.

Sequenced by immunoSEQ multiplex PCR; TCRdb stores in-frame clones only, minus some. The sample lists about 250,000 clones, roughly 90% seen once, with around 13% in the top ten. The rearrangement links TRBV5-6 to TRBJ2-7; TRBD1 aligns across 7 bases. The source of this sequence is a young man in good health and CMV-seropositive. Sample: PBMCs. The chain's CDR3 is CASRNRGTTYEQYF. DNA for the CDR3: TGTGCCAGCAGGAACAGGGGAACGACCTACGAGCAGTACTTC.